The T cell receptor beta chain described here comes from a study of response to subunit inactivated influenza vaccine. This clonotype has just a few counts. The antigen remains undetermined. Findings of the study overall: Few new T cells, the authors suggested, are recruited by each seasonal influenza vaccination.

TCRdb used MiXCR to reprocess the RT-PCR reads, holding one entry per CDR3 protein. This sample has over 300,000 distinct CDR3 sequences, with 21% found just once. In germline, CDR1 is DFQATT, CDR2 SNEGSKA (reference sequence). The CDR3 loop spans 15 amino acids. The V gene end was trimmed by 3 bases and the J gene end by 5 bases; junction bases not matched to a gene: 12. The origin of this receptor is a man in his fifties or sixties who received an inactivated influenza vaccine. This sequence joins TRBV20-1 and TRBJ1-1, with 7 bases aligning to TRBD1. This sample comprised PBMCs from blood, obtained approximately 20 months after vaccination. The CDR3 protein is CSARVLAGGSTEAFF. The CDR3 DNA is TGCAGTGCTAGGGTTCTGGCAGGGGGTAGTACTGAAGCTTTCTTT.